This T cell receptor (beta chain) is from a study of OX40 agonist ivuxolimab in advanced cancers. In the study overall: Patients received ivuxolimab, an agonistic anti-OX40 (CD134) antibody. Patients enrolled in dose escalation were diagnosed with hepatocellular carcinoma, melanoma, renal cell or head and neck cancer. Study-wide points: The expanded peripheral T cells' antigen specificity was not determined. A proportion of nonresponders additionally exhibited low normalized T-cell clonal expansion.

Sequencing used immunoSEQ multiplex PCR; TCRdb keeps in-frame clones, though not all of them. The sample has some 90,000 clones, around 87% seen once; the top ten hold about 4%. With respect to this clone: What it binds is not known.

The source is an adult with an advanced solid tumor such as melanoma, head and neck, liver or kidney cancer. The sample was CD4+ or CD8+ T cells sorted from blood, taken in a trial of the OX40 agonist ivuxolimab.

The DNA of the CDR3 is TGTGCCAGTAGTATAGCGGGGGCTTCCTACAATGAGCAGTTCTTC. Translating it yields CASSIAGASYNEQFF. This sequence joins TRBV19 and TRBJ2-1, with D perhaps given as TRBD1 or TRBD2 (6 bases each). CDR1 is LNHDA, CDR2 SQIVND, per germline (reference sequence). The length of the CDR3 is 15 residues. V lost 1 base and J lost 1, with 8 bases in between.